This T cell receptor (beta chain) comes out of a study of cytomegalovirus exposure and HLA in healthy donors. The PCR made use of 60 Vbeta and 13 Jbeta primers. TCRdb's table, derived via immunoSEQ multiplex PCR, lists solely in-frame clones and lacks some. The sample comprises about 170,000 clones, roughly 80% of which are singletons, and 0.77% rests with the top ten. This clone was detected a few times. Antigen unknown. Findings and limits, study-wide: As immune exposure information, only CMV serostatus was available. When a later analysis compared HLA-associated TCR beta chains with equally common others, the HLA-associated chains turned out to be more clonally expanded and to have lower generation probabilities. Being productive about 87% or about 30% of the time was typical of most TCR beta V segments in an earlier analysis.

Healthy bone marrow donors formed the donor group. Sequenced input: PBMCs. The sequence came from a woman under 30 in good health and CMV-seronegative.

The CDR3 DNA is TGCGCCAGCAGCGAGACAGGGGCCTACGAGCAGTACTTC. It encodes CASSETGAYEQYF. The chain couples TRBV5-1 to TRBJ2-7, with TRBD1 matching 8 bases. V lost 4 bases and J lost 2; bases outside the gene matches: 2. The CDR3 is 13 residues long. Germline CDR1 SGHRS, CDR2 YFSETQ.